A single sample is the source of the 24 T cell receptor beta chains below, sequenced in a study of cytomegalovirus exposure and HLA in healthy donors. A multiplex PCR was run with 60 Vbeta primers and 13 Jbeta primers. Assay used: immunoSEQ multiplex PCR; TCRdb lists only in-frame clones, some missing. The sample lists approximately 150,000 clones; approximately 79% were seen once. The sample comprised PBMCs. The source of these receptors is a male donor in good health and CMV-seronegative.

In DNA form, the CDR3 reads TGTGCCAGTAGTATTCAGGGGAGTCACTCAAATCAGCCCCAGCATTTT. Amino acids: CASSIQGSHSNQPQHF. The rearrangement links TRBV19 to TRBJ1-5; D may be TRBD1 (6 bases). Germline V CDR1 and CDR2: LNHDA, SQIVND (reference sequence). There are 16 residues in the CDR3. V lost 3 bases, J lost 4 bases, and 16 bases lay in between.

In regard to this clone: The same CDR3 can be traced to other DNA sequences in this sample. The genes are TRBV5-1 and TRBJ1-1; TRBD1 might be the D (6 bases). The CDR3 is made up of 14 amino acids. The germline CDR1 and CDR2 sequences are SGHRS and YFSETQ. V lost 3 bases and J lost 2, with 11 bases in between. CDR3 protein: CASSSGQANTEAFF. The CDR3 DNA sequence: TGCGCCAGCAGCTCGGGACAAGCCAACACTGAAGCTTTCTTT.

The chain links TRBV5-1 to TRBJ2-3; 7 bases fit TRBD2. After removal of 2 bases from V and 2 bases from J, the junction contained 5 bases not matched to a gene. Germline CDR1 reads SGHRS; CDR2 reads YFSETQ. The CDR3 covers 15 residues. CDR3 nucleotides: TGCGCCAGCAGCTTCTCTAGCGGTTCCACAGATACGCAGTATTTT. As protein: CASSFSSGSTDTQYF.

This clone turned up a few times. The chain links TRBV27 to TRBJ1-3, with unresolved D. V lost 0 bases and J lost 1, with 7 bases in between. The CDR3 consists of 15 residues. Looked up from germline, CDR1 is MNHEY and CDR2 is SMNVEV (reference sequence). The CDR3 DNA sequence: TGTGCCAGCAGTTTATCTCGGGAGTCTGGAAACACCATATATTTT. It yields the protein CASSLSRESGNTIYF.

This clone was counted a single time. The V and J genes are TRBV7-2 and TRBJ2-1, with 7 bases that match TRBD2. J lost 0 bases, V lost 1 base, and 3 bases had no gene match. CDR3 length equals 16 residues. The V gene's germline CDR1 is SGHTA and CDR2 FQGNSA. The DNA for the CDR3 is TGTGCCAGCAGCTTAGAAGGACTAGACTCCTACAATGAGCAGTTCTTC. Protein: CASSLEGLDSYNEQFF.

CDR3: CASSLRLNTEAFF. Here the CDR3 DNA reads TGTGCCAGCAGCCTCCGGTTGAACACTGAAGCTTTCTTT. The J gene is TRBJ1-1, the V gene TRBV7-8; unclear D gene. V was trimmed by 5 bases and J by 0 bases, leaving 7 bases between them. This CDR3 contains 13 residues. Germline CDR1 and CDR2: SGHVS and FQNEAQ.

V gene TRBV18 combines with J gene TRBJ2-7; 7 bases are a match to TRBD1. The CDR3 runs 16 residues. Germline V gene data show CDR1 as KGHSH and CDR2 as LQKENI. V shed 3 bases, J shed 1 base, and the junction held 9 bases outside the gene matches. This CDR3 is CASSPDFRGRSYEQYF. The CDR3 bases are TGTGCCAGCTCACCCGATTTCAGGGGGAGATCCTACGAGCAGTACTTC.

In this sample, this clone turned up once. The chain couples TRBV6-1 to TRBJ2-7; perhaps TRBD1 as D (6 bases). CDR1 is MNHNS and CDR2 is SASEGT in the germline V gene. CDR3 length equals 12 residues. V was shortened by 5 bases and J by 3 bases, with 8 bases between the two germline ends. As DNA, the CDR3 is TGTGCCAGCAGTCAACAGGGCTACGAGCAGTACTTC. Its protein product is CASSQQGYEQYF.

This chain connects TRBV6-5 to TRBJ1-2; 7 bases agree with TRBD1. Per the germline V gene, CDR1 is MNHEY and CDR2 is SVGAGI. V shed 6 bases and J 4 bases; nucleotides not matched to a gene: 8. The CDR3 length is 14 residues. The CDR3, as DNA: TGTGCCAGCAGCAAGATCGGGACAGCCTATGGCTACACCTTC. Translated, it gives CASSKIGTAYGYTF.

CDR3 DNA sequence: TGTGCCAGCAGTTGGGGTGCGGGGTCGGGCAATCAGCCCCAGCATTTT. Translated, it gives CASSWGAGSGNQPQHF. The chain is built from TRBV7-9 and TRBJ1-5, with no clear D. Per the germline V gene, CDR1 is SEHNR and CDR2 is FQNEAQ (reference sequence). The CDR3 totals 16 residues. V was trimmed by 6 bases and J by 2 bases, leaving 17 bases between them.

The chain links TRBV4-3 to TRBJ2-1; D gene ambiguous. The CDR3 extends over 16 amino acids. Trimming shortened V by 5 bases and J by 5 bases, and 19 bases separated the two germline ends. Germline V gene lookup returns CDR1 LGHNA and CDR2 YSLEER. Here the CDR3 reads CASSYQSWQANNEQFF. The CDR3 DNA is TGCGCCAGCAGCTACCAAAGTTGGCAGGCCAACAATGAGCAGTTCTTC.

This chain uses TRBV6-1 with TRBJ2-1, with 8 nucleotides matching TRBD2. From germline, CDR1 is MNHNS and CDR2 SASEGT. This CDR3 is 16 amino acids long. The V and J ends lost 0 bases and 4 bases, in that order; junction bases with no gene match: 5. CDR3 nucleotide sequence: TGTGCCAGCAGTGAAGCGTGGGCGGGGGGATACAATGAGCAGTTCTTC. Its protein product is CASSEAWAGGYNEQFF.

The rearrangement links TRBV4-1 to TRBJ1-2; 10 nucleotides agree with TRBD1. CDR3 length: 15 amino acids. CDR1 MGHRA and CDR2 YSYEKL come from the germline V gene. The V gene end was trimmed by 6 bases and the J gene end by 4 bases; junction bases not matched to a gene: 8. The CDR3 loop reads CASRLGQGDLYGYTF. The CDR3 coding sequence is TGCGCCAGCAGACTCGGACAGGGGGATCTCTATGGCTACACCTTC.

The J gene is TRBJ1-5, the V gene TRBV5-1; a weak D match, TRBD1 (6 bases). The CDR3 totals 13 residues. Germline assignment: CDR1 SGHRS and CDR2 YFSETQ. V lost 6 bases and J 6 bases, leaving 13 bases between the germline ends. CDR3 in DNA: TGCGCCAGCAATTCAGGGGACGGTCAGCCCCAGCATTTT. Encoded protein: CASNSGDGQPQHF.

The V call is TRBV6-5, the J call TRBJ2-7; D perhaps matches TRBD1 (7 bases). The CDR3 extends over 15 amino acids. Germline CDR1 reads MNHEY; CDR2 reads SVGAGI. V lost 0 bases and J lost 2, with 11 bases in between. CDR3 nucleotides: TGTGCCAGCAGTTACTCCGCGGGACAGCCCTACGAGCAGTACTTC. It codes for CASSYSAGQPYEQYF.

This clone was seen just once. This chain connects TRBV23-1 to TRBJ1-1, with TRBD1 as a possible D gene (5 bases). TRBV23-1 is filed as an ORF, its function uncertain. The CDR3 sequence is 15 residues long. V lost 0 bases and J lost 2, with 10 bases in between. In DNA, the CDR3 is TGCGCCAGCAGTCAATCGCAGGACACAAACACTGAAGCTTTCTTT. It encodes CASSQSQDTNTEAFF.

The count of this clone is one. The CDR3: CASRVGGSDNSPLHF. The CDR3 DNA reads as TGTGCCAGCAGGGTGGGGGGATCAGACAATTCACCCCTCCACTTT. The genes are TRBV6-5 and TRBJ1-6; tentative D call: TRBD1 (5 bases). With 6 bases removed from V and 7 bases from J, the gap between germline ends came to 16 bases. Germline V gene data show CDR1 as MNHEY and CDR2 as SVGAGI. The CDR3 is 15 residues long.

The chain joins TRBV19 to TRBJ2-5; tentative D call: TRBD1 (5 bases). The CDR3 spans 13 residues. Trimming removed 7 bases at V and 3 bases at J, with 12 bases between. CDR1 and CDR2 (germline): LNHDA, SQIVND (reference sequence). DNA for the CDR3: TGTGCCAGTAATAGGGGCCGGGAAGAGACCCAGTACTTC. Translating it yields CASNRGREETQYF.

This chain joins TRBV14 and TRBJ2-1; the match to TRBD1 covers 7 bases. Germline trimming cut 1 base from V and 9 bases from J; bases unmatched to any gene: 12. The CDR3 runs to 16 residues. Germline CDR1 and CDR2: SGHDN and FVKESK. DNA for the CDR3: TGTGCCAGCAGCCAAGGGACAGGCCGTCGGTTGACTGAGCAGTTCTTC. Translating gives CASSQGTGRRLTEQFF.

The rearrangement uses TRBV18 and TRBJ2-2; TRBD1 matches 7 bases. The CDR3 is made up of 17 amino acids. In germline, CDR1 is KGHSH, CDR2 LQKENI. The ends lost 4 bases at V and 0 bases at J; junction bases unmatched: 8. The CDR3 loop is CASSQFSGQPNTGELFF. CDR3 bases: TGTGCCAGCTCACAATTCTCGGGACAGCCGAACACCGGGGAGCTGTTTTTT.

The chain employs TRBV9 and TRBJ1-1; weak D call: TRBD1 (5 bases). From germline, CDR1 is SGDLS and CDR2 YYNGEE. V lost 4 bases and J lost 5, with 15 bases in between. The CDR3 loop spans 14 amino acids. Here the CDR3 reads CASSPMVGGTEAFF. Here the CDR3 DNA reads TGTGCCAGCAGCCCAATGGTCGGGGGGACTGAAGCTTTCTTT.

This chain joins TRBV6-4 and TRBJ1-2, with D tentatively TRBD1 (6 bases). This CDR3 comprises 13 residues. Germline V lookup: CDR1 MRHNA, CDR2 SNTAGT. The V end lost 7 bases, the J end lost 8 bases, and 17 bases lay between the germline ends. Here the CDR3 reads CASMGDIYLGYTF. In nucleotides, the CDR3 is TGTGCCAGCATGGGGGACATTTATTTGGGCTACACCTTC.

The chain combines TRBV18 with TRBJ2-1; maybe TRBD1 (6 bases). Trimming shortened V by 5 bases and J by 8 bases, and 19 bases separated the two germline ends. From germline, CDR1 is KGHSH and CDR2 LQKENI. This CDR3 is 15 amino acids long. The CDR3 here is CASSSAGTPTDEQFF. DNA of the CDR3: TGTGCCAGCTCATCTGCCGGGACACCAACGGATGAGCAGTTCTTC.

CDR3 residues: CASSEEGGGAYEQYF. In DNA form, the CDR3 reads TGTGCCAGCAGTGAAGAAGGCGGGGGGGCGTACGAGCAGTACTTC. The V and J genes are TRBV2 and TRBJ2-7, with 9 bases aligning to TRBD2. Trimming cost V 1 base and J 4 bases; bases outside gene matches: 5. This CDR3 has 15 amino acids. Germline V lookup: CDR1 SNHLY, CDR2 FYNNEI.